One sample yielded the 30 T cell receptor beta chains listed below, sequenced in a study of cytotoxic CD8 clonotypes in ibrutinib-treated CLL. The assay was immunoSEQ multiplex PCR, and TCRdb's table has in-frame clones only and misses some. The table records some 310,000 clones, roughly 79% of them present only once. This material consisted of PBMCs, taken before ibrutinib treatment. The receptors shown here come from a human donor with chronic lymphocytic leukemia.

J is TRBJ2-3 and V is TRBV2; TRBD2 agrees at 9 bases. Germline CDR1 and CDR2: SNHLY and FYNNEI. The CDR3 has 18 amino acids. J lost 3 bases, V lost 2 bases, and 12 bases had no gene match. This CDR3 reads CASSERRVSGSWTDTQYF. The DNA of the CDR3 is TGTGCCAGCAGTGAAAGGCGTGTTAGCGGGAGTTGGACAGATACGCAGTATTTT.

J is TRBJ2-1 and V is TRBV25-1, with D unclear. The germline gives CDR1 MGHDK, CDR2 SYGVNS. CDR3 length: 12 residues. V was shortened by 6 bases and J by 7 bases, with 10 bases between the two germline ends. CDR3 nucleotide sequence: TGTGCCAGCAGCTTTAGTCGGAATGAGCAGTTCTTC. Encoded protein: CASSFSRNEQFF.

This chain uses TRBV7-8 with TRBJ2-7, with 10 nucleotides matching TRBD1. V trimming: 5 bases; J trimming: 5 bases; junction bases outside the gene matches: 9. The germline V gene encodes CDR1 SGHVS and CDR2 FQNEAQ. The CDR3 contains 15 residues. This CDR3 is CASSPMWTGGHEQYF. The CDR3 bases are TGTGCCAGCAGCCCCATGTGGACAGGGGGGCACGAGCAGTACTTC.

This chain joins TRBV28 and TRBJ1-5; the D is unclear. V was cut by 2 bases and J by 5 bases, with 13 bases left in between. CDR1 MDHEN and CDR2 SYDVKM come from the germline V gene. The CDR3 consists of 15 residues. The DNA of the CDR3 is TGTGCCAGCAGTTTAGTTGGGCAGATCTATCAGCCCCAGCATTTT. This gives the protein CASSLVGQIYQPQHF. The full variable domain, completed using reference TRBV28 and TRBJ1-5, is DVKVTQSSRYLVKRTGEKVFLECVQDMDHENMFWYRQDPGLGLRLIYFSYDVKMKEKGDIPEGYSVSREKKERFSLILESASTNQTSMYLCASSLVGQIYQPQHFGDGTRLSIL.

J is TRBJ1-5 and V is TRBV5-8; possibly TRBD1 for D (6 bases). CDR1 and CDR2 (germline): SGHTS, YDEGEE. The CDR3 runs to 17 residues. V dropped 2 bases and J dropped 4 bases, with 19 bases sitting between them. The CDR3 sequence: CASSFDLWAGVNQPQHF. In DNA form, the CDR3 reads TGTGCCAGCAGCTTCGACTTGTGGGCAGGGGTTAATCAGCCCCAGCATTTT.

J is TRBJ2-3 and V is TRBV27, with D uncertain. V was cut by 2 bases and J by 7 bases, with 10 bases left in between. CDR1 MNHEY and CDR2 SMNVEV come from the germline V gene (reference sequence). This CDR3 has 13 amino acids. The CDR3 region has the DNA TGTGCCAGCAGTTTAGCCGGGTCCCATACGCAGTATTTT. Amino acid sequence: CASSLAGSHTQYF.

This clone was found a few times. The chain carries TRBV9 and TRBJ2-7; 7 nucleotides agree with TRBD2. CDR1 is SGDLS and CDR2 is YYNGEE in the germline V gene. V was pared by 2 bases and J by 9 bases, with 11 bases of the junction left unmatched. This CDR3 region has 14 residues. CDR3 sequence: CASSVGERDSRQYF. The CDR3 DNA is TGTGCCAGCAGCGTCGGTGAGCGGGACTCGCGGCAGTACTTC. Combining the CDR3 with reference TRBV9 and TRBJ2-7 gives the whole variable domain DSGVTQTPKHLITATGQRVTLRCSPRSGDLSVYWYQQSLDQGLQFLIQYYNGEERAKGNILERFSAQQFPDLHSELNLSSLELGDSALYFCASSVGERDSRQYFGPGTRLTVT.

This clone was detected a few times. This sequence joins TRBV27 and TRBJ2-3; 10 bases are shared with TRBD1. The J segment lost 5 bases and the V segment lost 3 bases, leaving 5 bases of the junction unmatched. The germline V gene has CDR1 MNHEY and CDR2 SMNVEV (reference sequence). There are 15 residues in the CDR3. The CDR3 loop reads CASSFPGQGGDTQYF. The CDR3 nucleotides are TGTGCCAGCAGTTTTCCTGGACAGGGGGGAGATACGCAGTATTTT.

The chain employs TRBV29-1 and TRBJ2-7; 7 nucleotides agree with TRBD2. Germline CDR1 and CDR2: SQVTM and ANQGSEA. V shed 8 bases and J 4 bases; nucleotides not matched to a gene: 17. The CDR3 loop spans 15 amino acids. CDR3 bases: TGCAGCACATGTGAGGGGAGGGAAGTTTCTTACGAGCAGTACTTC. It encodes CSTCEGREVSYEQYF.

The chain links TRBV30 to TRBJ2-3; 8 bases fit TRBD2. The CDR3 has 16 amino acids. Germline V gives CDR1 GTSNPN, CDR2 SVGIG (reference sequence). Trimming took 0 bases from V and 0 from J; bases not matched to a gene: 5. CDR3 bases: TGTGCCTGGAGTGTGGCGGGAGGAAAAAGCACAGATACGCAGTATTTT. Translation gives CAWSVAGGKSTDTQYF.

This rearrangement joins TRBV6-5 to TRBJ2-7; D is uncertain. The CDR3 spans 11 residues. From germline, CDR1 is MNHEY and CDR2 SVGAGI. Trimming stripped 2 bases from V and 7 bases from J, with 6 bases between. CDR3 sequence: CASSYGVEQYF. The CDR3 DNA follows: TGTGCCAGCAGTTACGGGGTTGAGCAGTACTTC.

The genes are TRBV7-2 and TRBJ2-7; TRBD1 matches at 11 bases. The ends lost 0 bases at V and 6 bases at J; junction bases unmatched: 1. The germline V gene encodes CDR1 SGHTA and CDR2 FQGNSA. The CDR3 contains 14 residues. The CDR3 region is CASSLAGQGVEQYF. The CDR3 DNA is TGTGCCAGCAGCTTAGCGGGACAGGGGGTCGAGCAGTACTTC.

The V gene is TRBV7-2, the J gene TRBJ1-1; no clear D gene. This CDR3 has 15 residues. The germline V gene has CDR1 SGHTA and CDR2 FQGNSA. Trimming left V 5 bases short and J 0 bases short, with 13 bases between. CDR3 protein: CASSKLRTVNTEAFF. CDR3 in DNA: TGTGCCAGCAGCAAACTACGAACGGTGAACACTGAAGCTTTCTTT.

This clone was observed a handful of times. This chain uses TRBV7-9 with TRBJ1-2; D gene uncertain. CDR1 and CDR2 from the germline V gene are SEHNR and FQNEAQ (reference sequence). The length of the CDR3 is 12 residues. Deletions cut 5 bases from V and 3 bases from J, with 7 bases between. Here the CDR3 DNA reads TGTGCCAGCAGCATCCAGGACTATGGCTACACCTTC. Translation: CASSIQDYGYTF.

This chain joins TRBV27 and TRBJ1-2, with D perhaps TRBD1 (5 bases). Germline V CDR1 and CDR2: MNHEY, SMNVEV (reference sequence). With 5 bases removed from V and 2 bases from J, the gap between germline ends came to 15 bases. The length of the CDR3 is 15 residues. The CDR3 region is CASSPTSTENYGYTF. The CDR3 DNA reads TGTGCCAGCAGTCCGACTTCGACAGAGAACTATGGCTACACCTTC.

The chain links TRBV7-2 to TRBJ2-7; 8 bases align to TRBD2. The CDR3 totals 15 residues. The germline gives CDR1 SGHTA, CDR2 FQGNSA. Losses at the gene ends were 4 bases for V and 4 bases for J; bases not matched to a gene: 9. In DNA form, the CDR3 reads TGTGCCAGCAGCTCCTCGGCGGGGGGCGGTTACGAGCAGTACTTC. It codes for CASSSSAGGGYEQYF.

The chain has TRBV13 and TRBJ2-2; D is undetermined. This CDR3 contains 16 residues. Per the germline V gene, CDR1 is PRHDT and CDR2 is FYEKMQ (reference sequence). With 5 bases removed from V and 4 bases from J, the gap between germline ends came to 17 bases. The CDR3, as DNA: TGTGCCAGCAGCCCCGCCCCCCGGGCGGCCACCGGGGAGCTGTTTTTT. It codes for CASSPAPRAATGELFF.

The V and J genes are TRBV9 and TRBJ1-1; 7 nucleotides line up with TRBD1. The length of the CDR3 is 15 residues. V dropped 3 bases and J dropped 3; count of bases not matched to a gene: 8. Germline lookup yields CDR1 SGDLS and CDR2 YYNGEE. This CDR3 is CASSGRRDSHTEAFF. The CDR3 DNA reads TGTGCCAGCAGCGGGAGAAGGGACAGTCACACTGAAGCTTTCTTT. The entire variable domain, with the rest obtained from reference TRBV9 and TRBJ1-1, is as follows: DSGVTQTPKHLITATGQRVTLRCSPRSGDLSVYWYQQSLDQGLQFLIQYYNGEERAKGNILERFSAQQFPDLHSELNLSSLELGDSALYFCASSGRRDSHTEAFFGQGTRLTVV.

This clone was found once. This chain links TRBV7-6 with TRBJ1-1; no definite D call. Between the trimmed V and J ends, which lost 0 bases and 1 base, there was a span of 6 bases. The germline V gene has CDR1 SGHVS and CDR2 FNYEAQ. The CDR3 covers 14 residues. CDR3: CASSLAVENTEAFF. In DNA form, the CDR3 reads TGTGCCAGCAGCTTAGCGGTAGAGAACACTGAAGCTTTCTTT.

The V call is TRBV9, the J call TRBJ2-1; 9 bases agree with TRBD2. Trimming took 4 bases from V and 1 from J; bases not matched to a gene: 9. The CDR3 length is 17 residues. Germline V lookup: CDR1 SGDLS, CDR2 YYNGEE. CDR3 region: CASSKSGTSLSYNEQFF. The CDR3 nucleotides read TGTGCCAGCAGCAAATCCGGGACTAGCCTTTCCTACAATGAGCAGTTCTTC.

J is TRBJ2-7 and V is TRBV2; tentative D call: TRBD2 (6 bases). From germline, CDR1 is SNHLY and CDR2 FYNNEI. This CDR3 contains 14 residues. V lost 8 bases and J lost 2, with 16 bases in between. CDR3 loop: CASVGGLWAYEQYF. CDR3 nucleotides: TGTGCCAGCGTTGGGGGACTCTGGGCCTACGAGCAGTACTTC. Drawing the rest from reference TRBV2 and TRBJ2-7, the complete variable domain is EPEVTQTPSHQVTQMGQEVILRCVPISNHLYFYWYRQILGQKVEFLVSFYNNEISEKSEIFDDQFSVERPDGSNFTLKIRSTKLEDSAMYFCASVGGLWAYEQYFGPGTRLTVT.

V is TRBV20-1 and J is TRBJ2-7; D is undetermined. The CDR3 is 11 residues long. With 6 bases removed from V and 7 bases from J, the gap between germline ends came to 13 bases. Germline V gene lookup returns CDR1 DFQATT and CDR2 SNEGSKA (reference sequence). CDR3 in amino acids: CSASKTEEQYF. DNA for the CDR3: TGCAGTGCCTCGAAGACGGAAGAGCAGTACTTC.

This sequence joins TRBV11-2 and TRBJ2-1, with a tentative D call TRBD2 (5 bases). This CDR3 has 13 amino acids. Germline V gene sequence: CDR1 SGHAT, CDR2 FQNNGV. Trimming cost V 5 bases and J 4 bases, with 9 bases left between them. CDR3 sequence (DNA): TGTGCCAGCAGCACCGGGAAGTACAATGAGCAGTTCTTC. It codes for CASSTGKYNEQFF.

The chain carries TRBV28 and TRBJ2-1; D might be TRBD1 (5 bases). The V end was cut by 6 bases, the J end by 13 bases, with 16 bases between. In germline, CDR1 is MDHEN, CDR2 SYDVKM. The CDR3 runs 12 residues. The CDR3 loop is CASSPTQAPQFF. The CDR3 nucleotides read TGTGCCAGCAGCCCGACACAGGCCCCCCAGTTCTTC. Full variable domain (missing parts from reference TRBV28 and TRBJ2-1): DVKVTQSSRYLVKRTGEKVFLECVQDMDHENMFWYRQDPGLGLRLIYFSYDVKMKEKGDIPEGYSVSREKKERFSLILESASTNQTSMYLCASSPTQAPQFFGPGTRLTVL.

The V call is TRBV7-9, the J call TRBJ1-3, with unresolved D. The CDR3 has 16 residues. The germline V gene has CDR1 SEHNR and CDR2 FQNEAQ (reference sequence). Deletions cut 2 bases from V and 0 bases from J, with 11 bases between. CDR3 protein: CASSLLRGYSGNTIYF. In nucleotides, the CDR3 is TGTGCCAGCAGCTTATTGCGGGGTTACTCTGGAAACACCATATATTTT.

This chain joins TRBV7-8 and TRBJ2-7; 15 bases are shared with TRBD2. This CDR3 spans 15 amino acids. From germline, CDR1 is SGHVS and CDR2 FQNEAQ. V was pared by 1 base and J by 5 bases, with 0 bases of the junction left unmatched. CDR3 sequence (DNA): TGTGCCAGCAGCTTAGGGACTAGCGGGAGGGACGAGCAGTACTTC. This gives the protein CASSLGTSGRDEQYF.

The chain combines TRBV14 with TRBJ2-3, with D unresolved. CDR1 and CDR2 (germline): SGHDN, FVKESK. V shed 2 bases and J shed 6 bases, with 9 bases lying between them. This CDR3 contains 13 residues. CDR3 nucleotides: TGTGCCAGCAGCCAAATTAGTTGGGATACGCAGTATTTT. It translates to CASSQISWDTQYF.

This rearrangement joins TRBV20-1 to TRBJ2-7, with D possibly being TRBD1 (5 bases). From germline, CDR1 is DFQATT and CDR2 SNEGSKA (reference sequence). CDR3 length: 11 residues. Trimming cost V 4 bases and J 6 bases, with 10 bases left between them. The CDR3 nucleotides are TGCAGTGCTAAGGGGCTCCTCGAGCAGTACTTC. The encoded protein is CSAKGLLEQYF.

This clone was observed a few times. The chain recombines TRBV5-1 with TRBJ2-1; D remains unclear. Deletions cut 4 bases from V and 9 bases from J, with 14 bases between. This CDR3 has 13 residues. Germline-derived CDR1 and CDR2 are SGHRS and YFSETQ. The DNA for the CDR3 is TGCGCCAGCAGCACCGGACCCTTGGGTGAGCAGTTCTTC. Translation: CASSTGPLGEQFF.

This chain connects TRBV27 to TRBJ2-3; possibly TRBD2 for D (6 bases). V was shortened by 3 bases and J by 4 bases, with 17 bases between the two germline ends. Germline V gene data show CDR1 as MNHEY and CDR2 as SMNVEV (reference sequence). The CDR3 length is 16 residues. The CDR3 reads CASSFISGYRADTQYF. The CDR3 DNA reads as TGTGCCAGCAGTTTTATAAGCGGGTATAGGGCAGATACGCAGTATTTT.